Sequencing of this T cell receptor (beta chain) was carried out in a study of technical replicates of blood from several donors. Method: immunoSEQ multiplex PCR; TCRdb's copy keeps in-frame clones and lacks some. The sample yields 100,000 or so clones, over 90% seen once. The CDR3 is 15 amino acids. Germline V gene sequence: CDR1 GTSNPN, CDR2 SVGIG (reference sequence). Losses at the gene ends were 0 bases for V and 6 bases for J; bases not matched to a gene: 11. The chain links TRBV30 to TRBJ2-7, with 7 bases identical to TRBD2. Specimen: T cells isolated from PBMCs. The sequence came from a human donor in good health. The CDR3 reads CAWSVLSGRGPEQYF. The CDR3 nucleotides are TGTGCCTGGAGTGTACTCTCGGGGAGGGGTCCCGAGCAGTACTTC.